The 9 T cell receptor beta chains reported below all come from one sample, sequenced in a study of cytomegalovirus exposure and HLA in healthy donors (dated by TCRdb to the late 2010s). Libraries were built with the immunoSEQ multiplex PCR assay. The multiplex PCR relied on a mix of 60 forward primers for TCR Vbeta segments and 13 reverse primers for TCR Jbeta segments. In its TCRdb copy, this immuneACCESS table keeps in-frame sequences only and misses some clones. Where compared with another copy, unresolved V genes explain less than half of these, and the others have no known cause. The sample profile shows 95,000 to 150,000 clones; more than 9% of them were found once. The biggest ten clones account for 4.5% to 5% of the sample. Sample: PBMCs. The receptors shown here come from a woman aged 18 to 35 in good health and CMV-seropositive.

This chain joins TRBV6-6 and TRBJ2-7, with 9 positions matching TRBD1. From germline, CDR1 is MNHNY and CDR2 SVGAGI (reference sequence). The CDR3 extends over 14 amino acids. With V trimmed by 7 bases and J by 5 bases, 9 bases remained unmatched. The CDR3 bases are TGTGCCAGCACCAAAAGGGACAGGGAGGACGAGCAGTACTTC. Its translation is CASTKRDREDEQYF.

This clone was picked up a small number of times. The chain employs TRBV30 and TRBJ1-4; possible D gene TRBD1, 5 bases. The V end was cut by 4 bases, the J end by 8 bases, with 20 bases between. Germline CDR1 and CDR2: GTSNPN and SVGIG (reference sequence). The CDR3 runs 15 residues. CDR3 bases: TGTGCCTGGACCCCACGGGGGGATGGGCGCGAAAAACTGTTTTTT. It encodes CAWTPRGDGREKLFF.

The genes are TRBV9 and TRBJ2-7; no reliable D call. Germline CDR1 is SGDLS and CDR2 is YYNGEE. The length of the CDR3 is 14 residues. V was trimmed by 2 bases and J by 5 bases, leaving 14 bases between them. CDR3 sequence: CASSVTPSPNEQYF. CDR3 DNA: TGTGCCAGCAGCGTTACTCCCTCGCCCAACGAGCAGTACTTC.

Note on this clone: The sample holds other DNA sequences that translate to the same CDR3. The chain uses TRBV27 and TRBJ2-1; 9 bases are shared with TRBD2. Trimming at V came to 2 bases and at J to 2 bases, leaving 1 base not matched to a gene. This CDR3 has 15 amino acids. Germline V CDR1 and CDR2: MNHEY, SMNVEV (reference sequence). The CDR3 DNA reads TGTGCCAGCAGTTTACTAGCGGGAACCTACAATGAGCAGTTCTTC. Its translation: CASSLLAGTYNEQFF.

The rearrangement joins TRBV21-1 to TRBJ1-1; the table's D call of TRBD1 was not tested on the DNA. TRBV21-1 is a recognized pseudogene. This CDR3 has 15 residues. CDR3 sequence reads: CAIDAPGQGASIAFF. CDR3 coding DNA: TGTGCCATCGATGCGCCGGGACAGGGGGCGTCGATAGCTTTCTTT.

J is TRBJ2-5 and V is TRBV5-1, with D uncertain. Deletions cut 0 bases from V and 5 bases from J, with 5 bases between. Germline V gene sequence: CDR1 SGHRS, CDR2 YFSETQ. The CDR3 sequence is 12 residues long. The CDR3 DNA reads TGCGCCAGCAGCTTGGATCGGGAGACCCAGTACTTC. Its translation: CASSLDRETQYF. The variable domain in full, completed from reference TRBV5-1 and TRBJ2-5, reads KAGVTQTPRYLIKTRGQQVTLSCSPISGHRSVSWYQQTPGQGLQFLFEYFSETQRNKGNFPGRFSGRQFSNSRSEMNVSTLELGDSALYLCASSLDRETQYFGPGTRLLVL.

This clone came up a few times. The chain uses TRBV7-9 and TRBJ2-7; D is possibly TRBD2 (7 bases). Looked up from germline, CDR1 is SEHNR and CDR2 is FQNEAQ (reference sequence). V was clipped by 5 bases and J by 2 bases, with 13 bases between them. CDR3 length: 14 residues. The CDR3 is CASSAEGGAYEQYF. The CDR3 DNA reads TGTGCCAGCAGCGCAGAAGGGGGGGCCTACGAGCAGTACTTC. Variable domain in full (rest from reference TRBV7-9 and TRBJ2-7): DTGVSQNPRHKITKRGQNVTFRCDPISEHNRLYWYRQTLGQGPEFLTYFQNEAQLEKSRLLSDRFSAERPKGSFSTLEIQRTEQGDSAMYLCASSAEGGAYEQYFGPGTRLTVT.

This clone was found a few times. This specimen includes other DNA sequences encoding the same CDR3. The genes are TRBV7-9 and TRBJ2-7, with 9 bases matching TRBD2. The junction had 2 bases not matched to a gene; V was cut back by 5 bases and J by 3 bases. The CDR3 is made up of 13 amino acids. Per germline, CDR1 SEHNR and CDR2 FQNEAQ (reference sequence). The CDR3 protein is CASSLSGSYEQYF. In DNA, the CDR3 is TGTGCCAGCAGCCTTAGCGGGAGCTACGAGCAGTACTTC.

The chain has TRBV2 and TRBJ2-1; D possibly corresponds to TRBD1 (6 bases). Between the trimmed V and J ends, which lost 6 bases and 7 bases, there was a span of 10 bases. The CDR3 covers 12 residues. CDR1 SNHLY and CDR2 FYNNEI come from the germline V gene. This CDR3 is CASRPQGNEQFF. The CDR3 bases are TGTGCCAGCAGGCCACAGGGTAATGAGCAGTTCTTC.